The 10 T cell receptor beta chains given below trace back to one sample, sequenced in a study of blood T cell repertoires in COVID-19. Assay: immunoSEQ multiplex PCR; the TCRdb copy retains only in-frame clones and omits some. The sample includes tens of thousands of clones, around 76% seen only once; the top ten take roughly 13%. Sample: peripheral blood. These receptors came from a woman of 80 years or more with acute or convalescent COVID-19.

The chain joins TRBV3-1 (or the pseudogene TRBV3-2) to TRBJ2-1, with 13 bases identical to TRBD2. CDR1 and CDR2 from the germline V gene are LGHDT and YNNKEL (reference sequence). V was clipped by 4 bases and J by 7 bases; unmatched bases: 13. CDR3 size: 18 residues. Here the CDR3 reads CASSPAGWGLAGKNEQFF. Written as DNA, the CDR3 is TGTGCCAGCAGCCCCGCGGGGTGGGGACTAGCGGGAAAAAATGAGCAGTTCTTC.

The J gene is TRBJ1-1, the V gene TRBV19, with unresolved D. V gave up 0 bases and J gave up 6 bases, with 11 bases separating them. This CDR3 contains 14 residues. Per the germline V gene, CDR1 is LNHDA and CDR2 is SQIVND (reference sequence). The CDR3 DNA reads TGTGCCAGTAGTATAGATCTGCACGGTTCTGAAGCTTTCTTT. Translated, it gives CASSIDLHGSEAFF.

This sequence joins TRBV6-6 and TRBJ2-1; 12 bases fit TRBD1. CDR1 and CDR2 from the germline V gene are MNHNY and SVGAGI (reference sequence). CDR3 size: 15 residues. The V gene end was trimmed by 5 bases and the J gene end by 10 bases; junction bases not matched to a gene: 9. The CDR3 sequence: CASSVRDRGRGEQFF. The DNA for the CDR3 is TGTGCCAGCAGTGTCCGGGACAGGGGGCGTGGGGAGCAGTTCTTC.

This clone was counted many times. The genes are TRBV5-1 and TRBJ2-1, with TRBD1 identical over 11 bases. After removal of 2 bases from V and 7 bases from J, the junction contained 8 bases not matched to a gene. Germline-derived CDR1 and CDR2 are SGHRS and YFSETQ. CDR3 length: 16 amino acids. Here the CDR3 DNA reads TGCGCCAGCAGCTTAGCACCTGGGACAGGGGGGAATGAGCAGTTCTTC. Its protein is CASSLAPGTGGNEQFF.

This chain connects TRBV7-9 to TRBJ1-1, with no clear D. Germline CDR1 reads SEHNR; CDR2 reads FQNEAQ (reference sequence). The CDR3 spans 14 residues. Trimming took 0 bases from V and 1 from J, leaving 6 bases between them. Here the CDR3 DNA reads TGTGCCAGCAGCTTAGCGGCGGGGAACACTGAAGCTTTCTTT. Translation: CASSLAAGNTEAFF.

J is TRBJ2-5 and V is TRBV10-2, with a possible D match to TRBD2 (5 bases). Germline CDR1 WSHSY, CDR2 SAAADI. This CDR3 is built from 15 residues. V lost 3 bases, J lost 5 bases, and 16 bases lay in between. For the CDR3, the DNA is TGCGCCAGCAGTGACTGGCGAGCGCCGGGGGAGACCCAGTACTTC. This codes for CASSDWRAPGETQYF.

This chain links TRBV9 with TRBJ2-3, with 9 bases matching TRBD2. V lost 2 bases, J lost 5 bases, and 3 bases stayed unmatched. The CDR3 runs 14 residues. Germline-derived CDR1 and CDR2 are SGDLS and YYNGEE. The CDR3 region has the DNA TGTGCCAGCAGCGTTTTACTAGCGGGAGATACGCAGTATTTT. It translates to CASSVLLAGDTQYF.

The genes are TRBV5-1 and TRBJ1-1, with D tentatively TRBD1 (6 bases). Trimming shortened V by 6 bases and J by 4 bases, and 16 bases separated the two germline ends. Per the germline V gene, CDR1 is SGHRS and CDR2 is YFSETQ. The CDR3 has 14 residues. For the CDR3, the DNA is TGCGCCAGCACCGAGGGGGGGGCTGTCACTGAAGCTTTCTTT. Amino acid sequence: CASTEGGAVTEAFF.

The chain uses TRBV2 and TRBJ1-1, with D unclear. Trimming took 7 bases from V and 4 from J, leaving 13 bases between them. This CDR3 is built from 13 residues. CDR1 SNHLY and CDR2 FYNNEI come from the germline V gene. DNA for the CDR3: TGTGCCAGCACCTACTACTCCGGCACTGAAGCTTTCTTT. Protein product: CASTYYSGTEAFF.

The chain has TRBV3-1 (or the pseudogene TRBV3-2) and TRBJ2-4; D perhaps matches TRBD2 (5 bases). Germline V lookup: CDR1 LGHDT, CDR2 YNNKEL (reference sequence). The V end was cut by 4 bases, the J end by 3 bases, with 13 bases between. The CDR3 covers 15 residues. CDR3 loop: CASSPKAAGKNIQYF. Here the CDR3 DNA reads TGTGCCAGCAGCCCAAAGGCGGCGGGCAAAAACATTCAGTACTTC.